Listed below are T cell receptor beta chains from one sample, sequenced in a study of cytomegalovirus exposure and HLA in healthy donors. Some clones are missing from TCRdb's copy, which holds only in-frame ones; the method was immunoSEQ multiplex PCR. The sample carries 150,000 to 180,000 clones, approximately 86% recorded once. The sequenced sample consisted of PBMCs. All receptors come from a man aged 18-30 years in good health and CMV-seropositive. CDR3s include the opening cysteine and the closing phenylalanine or tryptophan. The D gene is left open where the match is weak.

TRBV19	TRBD1	CASSGTGGRFDGYTF
TRBV7-2	TRBD2	CASSLLPAGGSGEQFF
TRBV19	.	CASSIESGLYGYTF
TRBV11-2	.	CASSLDLLADTQYF
TRBV6-5	TRBD2	CASSPGLAGGEQYF
TRBV14	.	CASSQAPDKFRDGYTF
TRBV7-2	.	CASSPEGGANYGYTF
TRBV5-6	.	CASSQTVPYGYTF
TRBV4-1	TRBD1	CASSQGETGGGKANYGYTF
TRBV19	TRBD1	CASSPGQGLYYEQYF
TRBV6-5	TRBD1	CASSTRQGPTQPQHF
TRBV7-3	TRBD2	CASSLVAGANNEQFF
TRBV6-1	.	CASSVRRGGSGANVLTF
TRBV5-1	TRBD1	CASSRQGEETQYF
TRBV18	.	CASSPPGALEDTEAFF
TRBV19	.	CASTKTPGHNQPQHF
TRBV27	TRBD2	CASTGRTSSYNEQFF
TRBV11-1	.	CASSLDSLPNQPQHF
TRBV7-3	.	CASSLNGETSTDTQYF
TRBV5-1	.	CASSLVGGGEQYF
TRBV10-2	.	CASSEEGRGNQPQHF
TRBV21-1	.	CASRLGARNSPLHF
TRBV4-3	TRBD1	CASSQRDRGLTEAFF
TRBV7-2	TRBD1	CASRPRGSYNEQFF
TRBV2	TRBD1	CASSKGTGGNYGYTF
TRBV5-5	.	CASSLGSSYEQYF
TRBV19	TRBD1	CASSMGDSNNEQFF
TRBV5-4	.	CASSPSAGNYEQYF
TRBV19	.	CASMGRGFGYTF
TRBV6-5	TRBD2	CASSYSTSSTDTQYF
TRBV27	.	CATGAADNYGYTF
TRBV4-1	.	CASSHPRQRLAKNIQYF
TRBV27	TRBD1	CASSLFADRGLKGYGYTF
TRBV7-3	TRBD2	CASSTSGHEETQYF
TRBV5-6	.	CASSSFLQGGTDTQYF
TRBV4-2	.	CASSPFLVAVSNYGYTF
TRBV4-3	TRBD1	CASSQTQGQGGEKLFF
TRBV6-6	.	CASSPRIANVLTF
TRBV7-9	TRBD1	CASSLAEGDRAFF
TRBV4-3	TRBD1	CASSQEGQGDGGYTF
TRBV6-5	.	CASSSMTGYQPQHF
TRBV7-2	.	CASSHRSDSYGYTF
TRBV5-4	.	CASSQQQGLGEQYF
TRBV27	.	CASSLFGGSNQPQHF
TRBV7-9	.	CASSLVTDYGYTF
TRBV6-1	TRBD2	CASMRRGSTDTQYF
TRBV2	TRBD1	CASSKGQGEWTEAFF
TRBV7-3	.	CASSLNGNTEAFF
TRBV27	TRBD2	CASSLGSGGGNEQFF
TRBV5-4	TRBD2	CASSPPTSGSVHEQYF
TRBV29-1	.	CSAPGQQNTDTQYF
TRBV9	TRBD2	CASSVGTTQETQYF
TRBV4-3	.	CASSQDGGGGQYF